These T cell receptor beta chains were read from a single sample in a study of Tregs in tolerant kidney transplant recipients. Libraries were prepared by immunoSEQ multiplex PCR; TCRdb keeps only in-frame clonotypes and omits some of them. Here the sample spans some 66,000 clones, roughly 89% being singletons. The sequenced sample was CD8+ T cells from blood, obtained before the transplant. These receptors were taken from a human donor who received a combined kidney and bone marrow transplant. CDR3s include the opening cysteine and the closing phenylalanine or tryptophan. Each record gives: CDR3 protein, CDR3 DNA, D gene, J gene, V gene, clone size. The D gene is left open where the match is weak. Expanded clones are given a class, and other clones once, few, many or no size at all.

CDR3 protein: CASSPPTGWETQYF
CDR3 DNA: TGTGCCAGCAGCCCCCCAACGGGGTGGGAGACCCAGTACTTC
D gene: -
J gene: TRBJ2-5
V gene: TRBV5-5
clone size: -

CDR3 protein: CASSQTPGTTYDSEQYF
CDR3 DNA: TGCGCCAGCAGCCAAACTCCCGGGACTACCTACGATAGCGAGCAGTACTTC
D gene: TRBD2
J gene: TRBJ2-7
V gene: TRBV4-1
clone size: once

CDR3 protein: CASSWGKGADEQFF
CDR3 DNA: TGTGCCAGCAGCTGGGGAAAGGGAGCGGATGAGCAGTTCTTC
D gene: -
J gene: TRBJ2-1
V gene: TRBV5-6
clone size: -

CDR3 protein: CASSFTGNTIYF
CDR3 DNA: TGTGCCAGCAGCTTCACTGGAAACACCATATATTTT
D gene: -
J gene: TRBJ1-3
V gene: TRBV5-6
clone size: -

CDR3 protein: CASSFRTSGDGYTF
CDR3 DNA: TGCGCCAGCAGCTTCCGCACTTCAGGGGACGGCTACACCTTC
D gene: -
J gene: TRBJ1-2
V gene: TRBV5-1
clone size: -

CDR3 protein: CASSLVQGSNTEAFF
CDR3 DNA: TGTGCCAGCAGCTTGGTGCAGGGATCGAACACTGAAGCTTTCTTT
D gene: -
J gene: TRBJ1-1
V gene: TRBV5-4
clone size: -

CDR3 protein: CASSLGVSGNTIYF
CDR3 DNA: TGTGCCAGCAGCTTAGGCGTCTCTGGAAACACCATATATTTT
D gene: -
J gene: TRBJ1-3
V gene: TRBV7-9
clone size: -

CDR3 protein: CASSLGTSDEQYF
CDR3 DNA: TGTGCCAGCAGCTTAGGGACTAGCGACGAGCAGTACTTC
D gene: TRBD2
J gene: TRBJ2-7
V gene: TRBV7-2
clone size: -

CDR3 protein: CASSIRLAGINEQFF
CDR3 DNA: TGTGCCAGCAGTATTAGACTAGCGGGGATCAATGAGCAGTTCTTC
D gene: TRBD2
J gene: TRBJ2-1
V gene: TRBV27
clone size: -

CDR3 protein: CASGLADYNEQFF
CDR3 DNA: TGTGCCAGCGGACTAGCGGACTACAATGAGCAGTTCTTC
D gene: TRBD2
J gene: TRBJ2-1
V gene: TRBV28
clone size: -

CDR3 protein: CASSLPSLAGPDEQYF
CDR3 DNA: TGTGCCAGCAGCCTGCCGTCGCTAGCGGGGCCCGACGAGCAGTACTTC
D gene: TRBD2
J gene: TRBJ2-7
V gene: TRBV14
clone size: -

CDR3 protein: CSVSRDRGTDYGYTF
CDR3 DNA: TGCAGCGTTTCCCGGGACAGGGGAACGGACTATGGCTACACCTTC
D gene: TRBD1
J gene: TRBJ1-2
V gene: TRBV29-1
clone size: -

CDR3 protein: CASSQDRTVSEQYF
CDR3 DNA: TGCGCCAGCAGCCAAGATCGGACAGTGAGCGAGCAGTACTTC
D gene: -
J gene: TRBJ2-7
V gene: TRBV4-3
clone size: -

CDR3 protein: CASSVTGGGAGETQYF
CDR3 DNA: TGTGCCAGCAGCGTAACTGGCGGGGGGGCCGGGGAGACCCAGTACTTC
D gene: TRBD2
J gene: TRBJ2-5
V gene: TRBV9
clone size: -

CDR3 protein: CSAGSSKEQFF
CDR3 DNA: TGCAGTGCTGGCAGTAGCAAGGAGCAGTTCTTC
D gene: -
J gene: TRBJ2-1
V gene: TRBV20-1
clone size: -

CDR3 protein: CASSPQGAAFF
CDR3 DNA: TGTGCCAGCTCACCACAGGGGGCCGCTTTCTTT
D gene: TRBD1
J gene: TRBJ1-1
V gene: TRBV18
clone size: -

CDR3 protein: CAWSPGLVNEQFF
CDR3 DNA: TGTGCCTGGAGTCCGGGACTAGTTAATGAGCAGTTCTTC
D gene: TRBD2
J gene: TRBJ2-1
V gene: TRBV30
clone size: -

CDR3 protein: CASSPDRTNEKLFF
CDR3 DNA: TGTGCCAGCAGCCCGGACAGAACTAATGAAAAACTGTTTTTT
D gene: -
J gene: TRBJ1-4
V gene: TRBV5-4
clone size: -

CDR3 protein: CASSSSDAEAFF
CDR3 DNA: TGTGCCAGCAGCTCCAGTGATGCTGAAGCTTTCTTT
D gene: -
J gene: TRBJ1-1
V gene: TRBV9
clone size: -

CDR3 protein: CASSIGETYEQYF
CDR3 DNA: TGTGCCAGTAGTATAGGCGAGACCTACGAGCAGTACTTC
D gene: -
J gene: TRBJ2-7
V gene: TRBV19
clone size: -

CDR3 protein: CASSPDRGRDGYTF
CDR3 DNA: TGCGCCAGCAGCCCCGACAGGGGGCGAGATGGCTACACCTTC
D gene: TRBD1
J gene: TRBJ1-2
V gene: TRBV4-3
clone size: -

CDR3 protein: CASSPGWGGADTQYF
CDR3 DNA: TGTGCCAGTAGTCCGGGATGGGGAGGTGCAGATACGCAGTATTTT
D gene: -
J gene: TRBJ2-3
V gene: TRBV19
clone size: -

CDR3 protein: CASRREYYNEQFF
CDR3 DNA: TGTGCCAGCAGGAGGGAGTACTACAATGAGCAGTTCTTC
D gene: -
J gene: TRBJ2-1
V gene: TRBV7-9
clone size: -

CDR3 protein: CATSGTMSLNEQFF
CDR3 DNA: TGTGCCACCAGCGGGACTATGTCCCTCAATGAGCAGTTCTTC
D gene: TRBD2
J gene: TRBJ2-1
V gene: TRBV15
clone size: -